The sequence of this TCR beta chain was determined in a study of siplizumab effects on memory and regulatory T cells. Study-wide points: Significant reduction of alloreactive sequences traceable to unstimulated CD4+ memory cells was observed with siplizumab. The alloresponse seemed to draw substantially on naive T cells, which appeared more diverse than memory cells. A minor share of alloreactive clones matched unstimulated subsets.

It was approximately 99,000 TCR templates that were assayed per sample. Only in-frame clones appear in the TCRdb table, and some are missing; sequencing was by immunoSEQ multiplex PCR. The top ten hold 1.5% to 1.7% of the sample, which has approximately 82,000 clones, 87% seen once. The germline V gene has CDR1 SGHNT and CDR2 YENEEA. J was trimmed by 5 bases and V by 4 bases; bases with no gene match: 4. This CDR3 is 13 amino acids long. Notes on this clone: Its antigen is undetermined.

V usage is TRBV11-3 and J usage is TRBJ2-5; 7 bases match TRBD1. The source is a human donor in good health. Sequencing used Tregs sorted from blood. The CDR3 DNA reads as TGTGCCAGCAGCTCAGGGACAGTGGAGACCCAGTACTTC. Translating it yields CASSSGTVETQYF. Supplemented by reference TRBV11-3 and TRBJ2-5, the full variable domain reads EAGVVQSPRYKIIEKKQPVAFWCNPISGHNTLYWYLQNLGQGPELLIRYENEEAVDDSQLPKDRFSAERLKGVDSTLKIQPAELGDSAVYLCASSSGTVETQYFGPGTRLLVL.